This TCR beta chain was captured by sequencing in a study of spatial heterogeneity in lung cancer. Study-level information: Sequencing consistently turned up more beta-chain sequences than alpha-chain sequences.

TCRdb processed the 5' RACE reads anew with MiXCR; each CDR3 protein has one entry. The sample contains over 70,000 distinct CDR3 sequences, around 9.3% of which appear only once. Time point reported: blood at routine non-recurrence follow-up after resection. This clonotype was seen ten or more times. The CDR3 is made up of 18 amino acids. Germline V lookup: CDR1 SGHVS, CDR2 FNYEAQ. Deletions cut 1 base from V and 8 bases from J, with 23 bases between. This clonotype originated in a female donor with early-stage non-small cell lung cancer. This sample comprised PBMCs, obtained at follow-up. The chain has TRBV7-6 and TRBJ1-4, with TRBD1 as a possible D gene (6 bases). The chain's CDR3 is CASSLGNHREQRNEKLFF. The CDR3 DNA reads TGTGCCAGCAGCTTAGGGAACCACAGGGAGCAAAGGAACGAAAAACTGTTTTTT. Variable domain in full (rest from reference TRBV7-6 and TRBJ1-4): GAGVSQSPRYKVTKRGQDVALRCDPISGHVSLYWYRQALGQGPEFLTYFNYEAQQDKSGLPNDRFSAERPEGSISTLTIQRTEQRDSAMYRCASSLGNHREQRNEKLFFGSGTQLSVL.